The rows below give T cell receptor beta chains drawn from one sample of a study of T cells after yellow fever vaccination. From the 5' RACE reads, TCRdb called clonotypes with MiXCR, one entry per CDR3 protein. The sample lists under 700,000 distinct CDR3 sequences, about 15% occurring once. The sequenced sample was PBMCs, obtained 4 to 6 days after the first yellow fever vaccination. The source is a young man who received the YFV17D yellow fever vaccine. Both conserved end residues are part of each CDR3. The D gene is left open where the match is weak. Clone sizes are given selectively: once, few, many, or a class where the clone is expanded.

D	size	J	V	CDR3	DNA
TRBD2	-	TRBJ2-2	TRBV5-6	CASSLRLARELFF	TGTGCCAGCAGCCTTAGACTAGCCCGGGAGCTGTTTTTT
-	-	TRBJ1-6	TRBV18	CASSPVTGDNSPLHF	TGTGCCAGCTCACCGGTAACAGGAGATAATTCACCCCTCCACTTT
TRBD2	few	TRBJ2-3	TRBV4-1	CASSQPGTSGGRADTQYF	TGCGCCAGCAGCCAACCCGGGACTAGCGGGGGGAGAGCAGATACGCAGTATTTT
-	-	TRBJ2-2	TRBV5-1	CASSLIQGNTGELFF	TGCGCCAGCAGCTTGATTCAGGGTAACACCGGGGAGCTGTTTTTT
TRBD2	few	TRBJ2-3	TRBV9	CASSPTQGLARRDTQYF	TGTGCCAGCAGCCCGACCCAGGGACTAGCCCGCAGGGATACGCAGTATTTT
TRBD1	-	TRBJ1-6	TRBV20-1	CSDGTGDSPLHF	TGCAGTGACGGGACAGGGGATTCACCCCTCCACTTT
-	-	TRBJ1-2	TRBV5-5	CASRFPVNGYTF	TGTGCCAGCAGATTTCCGGTAAATGGCTACACCTTC
-	few	TRBJ2-5	TRBV5-1	CASSLVGQGETQYF	TGCGCCAGCAGCTTGGTAGGGCAGGGAGAGACCCAGTACTTC
TRBD1	few	TRBJ2-7	TRBV5-5	CASSRSGQGSFYEQYF	TGTGCCAGCAGCCGGTCAGGACAGGGGTCCTTCTACGAGCAGTACTTC
-	few	TRBJ1-6	TRBV6-6	CASSYPGDSPLHF	TGTGCCAGCAGCTACCCAGGGGACTCACCCCTCCACTTT
-	few	TRBJ1-1	TRBV6-5	CASSYGGQTEAFF	TGTGCCAGCAGTTACGGGGGTCAAACTGAAGCTTTCTTT
TRBD1	-	TRBJ2-2	TRBV5-1	CASSPLQGQGTGELFF	TGCGCCAGCAGCCCATTACAGGGACAGGGAACCGGGGAGCTGTTTTTT
-	-	TRBJ2-1	TRBV3-1	CASSQGTDYNEQFF	TGTGCCAGCAGCCAGGGGACGGACTACAATGAGCAGTTCTTC
-	few	TRBJ1-1	TRBV27	CASSFGGGGMNTEAFF	TGTGCCAGCAGTTTTGGAGGGGGTGGCATGAACACTGAAGCTTTCTTT
TRBD2	-	TRBJ2-7	TRBV4-3	CASSQEGTSGGNEQYF	TGCGCCAGCAGCCAAGAAGGGACTAGCGGGGGTAACGAGCAGTACTTC
-	-	TRBJ2-5	TRBV10-2	CASSEGGGLQETQYF	TGCGCCAGCAGTGAAGGCGGGGGCCTCCAAGAGACCCAGTACTTC
-	-	TRBJ1-1	TRBV25-1	CASSEYGKGTEAFF	TGTGCCAGCAGTGAATATGGAAAGGGCACTGAAGCTTTCTTT
TRBD2	-	TRBJ2-3	TRBV3-1	CASSSSGGIRTDTQYF	TGTGCCAGCAGCTCAAGCGGGGGGATTCGCACAGATACGCAGTATTTT
-	few	TRBJ2-7	TRBV7-2	CASSMDPVVEQYF	TGTGCCAGCAGCATGGACCCGGTGGTCGAGCAGTACTTC
-	few	TRBJ2-7	TRBV10-1	CASSEGISAYEQYF	TGCGCCAGCAGTGAAGGGATTTCCGCCTACGAGCAGTACTTC
-	-	TRBJ2-3	TRBV11-2	CASSRGLPLDTQYF	TGTGCCAGCAGCCGTGGGCTTCCTTTGGATACGCAGTATTTT
-	once	TRBJ2-1	TRBV20-1	CSAREGWGGTYNEQFF	TGCAGTGCTAGAGAAGGGTGGGGAGGCACCTACAATGAGCAGTTCTTC
TRBD1	few	TRBJ2-1	TRBV11-1	CASSLDPGQYNEQFF	TGTGCCAGCAGCTTAGACCCGGGACAGTACAATGAGCAGTTCTTC
TRBD1	few	TRBJ1-5	TRBV12-3/TRBV12-4	CASSTTGYSNQPQHF	TGTGCCAGCAGTACGACAGGGTACAGCAATCAGCCCCAGCATTTT
-	-	TRBJ1-1	TRBV2	CASRGLNTEAFF	TGTGCCAGCAGGGGCCTGAACACTGAAGCTTTCTTT
-	many	TRBJ1-4	TRBV19	CASSMKQDEKLFF	TGTGCCAGTAGTATGAAACAGGATGAAAAACTGTTTTTT
-	-	TRBJ1-2	TRBV6-1	CASSPMGGVYGYTF	TGTGCCAGCAGTCCGATGGGGGGGGTCTATGGCTACACCTTC
-	few	TRBJ2-1	TRBV20-1	CSARVRGNEQFF	TGCAGTGCTAGAGTTAGGGGTAATGAGCAGTTCTTC
TRBD2	-	TRBJ2-6	TRBV18	CASSLLAGTFSGANVLTF	TGTGCCAGCTCCCTCCTAGCGGGGACCTTCTCTGGGGCCAACGTCCTGACTTTC
-	-	TRBJ1-5	TRBV20-1	CSARGNNQPQHF	TGCAGTGCTAGAGGGAATAATCAGCCCCAGCATTTT
-	-	TRBJ2-5	TRBV10-3	CAISEPDRETQYF	TGTGCCATCAGTGAGCCCGACAGGGAGACCCAGTACTTC
-	-	TRBJ2-2	TRBV6-1	CASSFDPTGELFF	TGTGCCAGCAGCTTCGACCCCACCGGGGAGCTGTTTTTT
TRBD1	many	TRBJ2-2	TRBV15	CATSRDLPGQGIGELFF	TGTGCCACCAGCAGAGATCTGCCGGGACAGGGAATCGGGGAGCTGTTTTTT
-	-	TRBJ2-3	TRBV7-9	CASSSPPGRISTDTQYF	TGTGCCAGCAGCTCCCCCCCCGGACGGATAAGCACAGATACGCAGTATTTT
TRBD1	few	TRBJ2-7	TRBV3-1	CASSQDHDRGLGEQYF	TGTGCCAGCAGCCAAGATCATGACAGGGGTTTGGGCGAGCAGTACTTC
-	-	TRBJ1-1	TRBV3-1	CASSRDFEAFF	TGTGCCAGCAGCCGGGACTTTGAAGCTTTCTTT
TRBD1	few	TRBJ2-2	TRBV5-1	CASSSGQTTRELFF	TGCGCCAGCAGCTCGGGACAGACAACACGGGAGCTGTTTTTT
-	-	TRBJ2-1	TRBV23-1	CASSPWQSCSYNEQFF	TGCGCCAGCAGTCCGTGGCAGAGTTGCTCCTACAATGAGCAGTTCTTC
-	-	TRBJ2-4	TRBV10-3	CAISDPDRGAKNIQYF	TGTGCCATCAGTGACCCAGACAGAGGGGCCAAAAACATTCAGTACTTC
TRBD2	-	TRBJ2-1	TRBV5-5	CASSLALSGGFDEQFF	TGTGCCAGCAGCTTGGCTCTTAGCGGGGGGTTCGATGAGCAGTTCTTC
TRBD1	-	TRBJ1-2	TRBV27	CASRTTGTGIYGYTF	TGTGCCAGCAGAACGACCGGGACAGGGATCTATGGCTACACCTTC
-	-	TRBJ2-1	TRBV24-1	CATSDRVEQFF	TGTGCCACCAGTGATCGGGTTGAGCAGTTCTTC
-	few	TRBJ1-6	TRBV9	CASSPEAGAYNSPLHF	TGTGCCAGCAGCCCAGAGGCAGGAGCCTATAATTCACCCCTCCACTTT
TRBD1	-	TRBJ1-1	TRBV18	CASSPPGRGHGSTEAFF	TGTGCCAGCTCACCACCTGGCAGGGGGCACGGGAGCACTGAAGCTTTCTTT
TRBD1	-	TRBJ1-4	TRBV6-4	CASSPGQARSEKLFF	TGTGCCAGCAGTCCCGGACAGGCGAGAAGTGAAAAACTGTTTTTT
-	-	TRBJ2-5	TRBV3-1	CASSRFTGSETQYF	TGTGCCAGCAGCCGCTTTACAGGGTCAGAGACCCAGTACTTC
-	-	TRBJ2-5	TRBV20-1	CSAPPVRGPQETQYF	TGCAGTGCTCCGCCGGTGCGGGGGCCTCAAGAGACCCAGTACTTC
-	once	TRBJ2-6	TRBV3-1	CASSQSGRSSGANVLTF	TGTGCCAGCAGCCAATCGGGACGGTCCTCTGGGGCCAACGTCCTGACTTTC
-	few	TRBJ2-5	TRBV14	CASSQQIAETQYF	TGTGCCAGCAGCCAACAAATAGCGGAGACCCAGTACTTC
-	few	TRBJ2-5	TRBV20-1	CSARDDGQETQYF	TGCAGTGCTAGAGATGATGGCCAAGAGACCCAGTACTTC
-	few	TRBJ2-3	TRBV7-2	CASSFPGLSATQYF	TGTGCCAGCAGCTTTCCGGGACTCAGCGCTACGCAGTATTTT
TRBD1	-	TRBJ1-5	TRBV2	CASTAGQGARGVDQPQHF	TGTGCCAGCACCGCGGGACAGGGGGCCCGAGGAGTTGATCAGCCCCAGCATTTT
TRBD2	few	TRBJ2-1	TRBV5-6	CASSLVLAGGLEQFF	TGTGCCAGCAGCTTGGTTCTAGCGGGGGGTCTTGAGCAGTTCTTC
TRBD2	-	TRBJ2-3	TRBV9	CASSPTGRDTQYF	TGTGCCAGCAGCCCCACCGGGAGGGATACGCAGTATTTT
-	-	TRBJ2-1	TRBV29-1	CSVQRGSYNEQFF	TGCAGCGTTCAAAGGGGCTCCTACAATGAGCAGTTCTTC
TRBD2	-	TRBJ2-4	TRBV9	CASSVVASGGPGNIQYF	TGTGCCAGCAGCGTAGTAGCTAGCGGGGGGCCGGGAAACATTCAGTACTTC
-	-	TRBJ1-2	TRBV25-1	CASNKDNYGYTF	TGTGCCAGCAATAAGGATAACTATGGCTACACCTTC